This passage covers 16 T cell receptor beta chains from one sample sequenced in a study of blood T cell repertoires in COVID-19. Only in-frame clones appear in the TCRdb table, and some are missing; sequencing was by immunoSEQ multiplex PCR. In the table there are 100,000 or so clones, roughly 84% of which are singletons. The sequencing input was peripheral blood. Every receptor here comes from an older man with active or convalescent COVID-19.

The chain couples TRBV18 to TRBJ1-5; 8 bases are a match to TRBD1. Germline CDR1 and CDR2: KGHSH and LQKENI. With 3 bases clipped from V and 7 bases from J, the junction kept 5 bases outside the gene matches. The CDR3 sequence is 14 residues long. DNA for the CDR3: TGTGCCAGCTCACCCACAGGGGGAAGGCAGCCCCAGCATTTT. This gives the protein CASSPTGGRQPQHF.

V usage is TRBV28 and J usage is TRBJ2-7; no reliable D call. The length of the CDR3 is 15 residues. CDR1 and CDR2 from the germline V gene are MDHEN and SYDVKM. Trimming took 6 bases from V and 5 from J, leaving 20 bases between them. CDR3 in DNA: TGTGCCAGCAGCCCGCCCTCTGCTACCCTCGACGAGCAGTACTTC. Translation: CASSPPSATLDEQYF.

The chain recombines TRBV5-1 with TRBJ2-7; D not resolved. The CDR3 has 13 amino acids. Looked up from germline, CDR1 is SGHRS and CDR2 is YFSETQ. The ends were cut back, 0 bases at V and 6 bases at J, with 10 bases in the middle. CDR3 protein: CASSLVISSEQYF. The DNA for the CDR3 is TGCGCCAGCAGCTTGGTTATTAGTTCCGAGCAGTACTTC.

The chain uses TRBV2 and TRBJ1-2, with 9 bases identical to TRBD1. Germline trimming cut 6 bases from V and 7 bases from J; bases unmatched to any gene: 6. The CDR3 has 13 amino acids. CDR1 SNHLY and CDR2 FYNNEI come from the germline V gene. The CDR3 sequence is CASREQGALGYTF. The DNA for the CDR3 is TGTGCCAGCAGGGAACAGGGGGCGCTTGGCTACACCTTC.

J is TRBJ2-3 and V is TRBV4-1; D may be TRBD2 (6 bases). The CDR3 sequence is 14 residues long. Per the germline V gene, CDR1 is MGHRA and CDR2 is YSYEKL. The V end lost 6 bases, the J end lost 2 bases, and 12 bases lay between the germline ends. CDR3: CASSRWGDTDTQYF. Written as DNA, the CDR3 is TGCGCCAGCAGTAGATGGGGGGACACAGATACGCAGTATTTT.

The chain is built from TRBV28 and TRBJ1-2; TRBD1 might be the D (5 bases). Looked up from germline, CDR1 is MDHEN and CDR2 is SYDVKM. The CDR3 runs to 12 residues. Deletions cut 5 bases from V and 3 bases from J, with 7 bases between. The CDR3 loop reads CASSVTDYGYTF. The DNA of the CDR3 is TGTGCCAGCAGTGTGACAGACTATGGCTACACCTTC.

The chain uses TRBV5-5 and TRBJ2-5; 9 bases align to TRBD1. Germline CDR1 reads SGHKS; CDR2 reads YYEKEE (reference sequence). J gave up 5 bases and V 4 bases, and 9 bases lay outside the gene matches. The CDR3 extends over 15 amino acids. The CDR3 bases are TGTGCCAGCAGCCGTGGTACAGGGGGCCAGGAGACCCAGTACTTC. Its protein is CASSRGTGGQETQYF.

The V call is TRBV7-6, the J call TRBJ2-5; D is perhaps TRBD1 (6 bases). This CDR3 comprises 17 residues. Germline loops: CDR1 SGHVS, CDR2 FNYEAQ. Between the trimmed V and J ends, which lost 0 bases and 0 bases, there was a span of 14 bases. In DNA, the CDR3 is TGTGCCAGCAGCTTAGCGAGGCAGGGGCCCCACCAAGAGACCCAGTACTTC. Translated, it gives CASSLARQGPHQETQYF.

V gene TRBV28 combines with J gene TRBJ2-1, with D possibly matching TRBD2 (7 bases). Germline values: CDR1 MDHEN, CDR2 SYDVKM. This CDR3 is built from 11 residues. Trimming left V 7 bases short and J 15 bases short, with 16 bases between. The CDR3 DNA reads TGTGCCAGCACCGGGGGGCAAAAGATGTTCTTC. It encodes CASTGGQKMFF.

The chain joins TRBV6-5 to TRBJ2-7; 12 bases agree with TRBD1. Looked up from germline, CDR1 is MNHEY and CDR2 is SVGAGI. The junction had 3 bases not matched to a gene; V was cut back by 4 bases and J by 5 bases. The CDR3 totals 14 residues. As DNA, the CDR3 is TGTGCCAGCAGTTCGGGACAGGGGGCGAACGAGCAGTACTTC. Its protein product is CASSSGQGANEQYF.

The gene calls are TRBV3-1 (or the pseudogene TRBV3-2) and TRBJ1-1, with D possibly being TRBD1 (5 bases). Germline V gene sequence: CDR1 LGHDT, CDR2 YNNKEL (reference sequence). The CDR3 sequence is 15 residues long. Trimming removed 2 bases at V and 1 base at J, with 11 bases between. In nucleotides, the CDR3 is TGTGCCAGCAGCCAATATGACAGTGGGAACACTGAAGCTTTCTTT. Translation: CASSQYDSGNTEAFF.

The genes are TRBV11-2 and TRBJ1-1; D perhaps matches TRBD1 (5 bases). Trimming pared 2 bases from V and 8 bases from J, leaving 9 bases between. The CDR3 spans 12 residues. Per the germline V gene, CDR1 is SGHAT and CDR2 is FQNNGV. The CDR3 loop is CASSLTGFEAFF. The CDR3 bases are TGTGCCAGCAGCTTAACAGGTTTCGAAGCTTTCTTT.

CDR3 DNA: TGTGCCATCAGGGGTACAGGGGAAGGAAACACCATATATTTT. Its translation: CAIRGTGEGNTIYF. The chain is built from TRBV10-3 and TRBJ1-3, with TRBD1 matching over 7 bases. Trimming at V came to 6 bases and at J to 4 bases, leaving 6 bases not matched to a gene. CDR3 length: 14 residues. Germline lookup yields CDR1 ENHRY and CDR2 SYGVKD.

J is TRBJ1-3 and V is TRBV3-1 (or the pseudogene TRBV3-2), with 8 positions matching TRBD1. Trimming took 4 bases from V and 4 from J; bases not matched to a gene: 6. This CDR3 has 15 residues. The germline V gene encodes CDR1 LGHDT and CDR2 YNNKEL (reference sequence). This CDR3 is CASSPRTGQGNTIYF. In nucleotides, the CDR3 is TGTGCCAGCAGCCCCAGGACAGGGCAAGGAAACACCATATATTTT.

The DNA of the CDR3 is TGTGCCAGCAGTTCCACCATACCAGCAGATACGCAGTATTTT. As protein: CASSSTIPADTQYF. V and J are TRBV6-6 and TRBJ2-3; no clear D. The germline V and J ends were trimmed by 4 bases and 4 bases, with 12 bases remaining between them. The germline CDR1 and CDR2 sequences are MNHNY and SVGAGI (reference sequence). The CDR3 runs 14 residues.

The V and J genes are TRBV5-4 and TRBJ2-2; possibly TRBD2 for D (6 bases). CDR1 is SGHNT, CDR2 YYREEE, per germline (reference sequence). Trimming stripped 0 bases from V and 8 bases from J, with 14 bases between. The CDR3 length is 15 residues. The CDR3 sequence: CASSLAVGGAGELFF. For the CDR3, the DNA is TGTGCCAGCAGCTTGGCGGTCGGGGGAGCTGGGGAGCTGTTTTTT.